The 22 T cell receptor beta chains below come from one sample, sequenced in a study of T cells of healthy individuals. TCRdb re-called the 5' RACE reads through MiXCR, storing one row per CDR3 protein. The sample includes around 63,000 distinct CDR3 sequences, around 15% of them seen just once. Receptors were obtained from a human donor in good health.

V gene TRBV2 combines with J gene TRBJ1-2; D is unresolved. There are 14 residues in the CDR3. CDR1 is SNHLY and CDR2 is FYNNEI in the germline V gene. Deletions cut 1 base from V and 8 bases from J, with 14 bases between. CDR3 sequence (DNA): TGTGCCAGCAGTGAAGAAATTTGGAAATCGGGCTACACCTTC. It codes for CASSEEIWKSGYTF. Together with reference TRBV2 and TRBJ1-2, the CDR3 gives the full variable domain: EPEVTQTPSHQVTQMGQEVILRCVPISNHLYFYWYRQILGQKVEFLVSFYNNEISEKSEIFDDQFSVERPDGSNFTLKIRSTKLEDSAMYFCASSEEIWKSGYTFGSGTRLTVV.

This sequence joins TRBV6-5 and TRBJ1-5; D ambiguous. The CDR3 sequence is 13 residues long. Germline V gives CDR1 MNHEY, CDR2 SVGAGI. V was shortened by 2 bases and J by 5 bases, with 7 bases between the two germline ends. CDR3 residues: CASSYEAHQPQHF. CDR3 sequence (DNA): TGTGCCAGCAGTTACGAAGCTCATCAGCCCCAGCATTTT.

This clonotype has a count of ten or more. The J gene is TRBJ1-5, the V gene TRBV5-4; TRBD1 might be the D (5 bases). Germline-derived CDR1 and CDR2 are SGHNT and YYREEE (reference sequence). V gave up 4 bases and J gave up 6 bases, with 11 bases separating them. This CDR3 is 13 amino acids long. The chain's CDR3 is CASSLDTLQPQHF. DNA of the CDR3: TGTGCCAGCAGCCTGGACACACTTCAGCCCCAGCATTTT.

This clonotype was recorded many times. J is TRBJ2-7 and V is TRBV28, with 7 bases lining up with TRBD1. The junction had 3 bases not matched to a gene; V was cut back by 2 bases and J by 2 bases. The germline CDR1 and CDR2 sequences are MDHEN and SYDVKM. The length of the CDR3 is 14 residues. The CDR3 here is CASSLGQATYEQYF. In DNA form, the CDR3 reads TGTGCCAGCAGTTTAGGACAGGCTACCTACGAGCAGTACTTC.

This clonotype was picked up many times. This sequence joins TRBV4-1 and TRBJ2-4, with TRBD2 matching 11 bases. V gave up 2 bases and J gave up 9 bases; unmatched junction bases: 9. Germline loops: CDR1 MGHRA, CDR2 YSYEKL. This CDR3 is built from 16 residues. CDR3 bases: TGCGCCAGCAGCCAACCAACTAGCGGGAGCGGTGGCATTCAGTACTTC. Amino acids: CASSQPTSGSGGIQYF.

The rearrangement links TRBV6-5 to TRBJ1-1, with 7 bases aligning to TRBD1. The CDR3 length is 14 residues. The junction had 4 bases not matched to a gene; V was cut back by 5 bases and J by 1 base. CDR1 and CDR2 from the germline V gene are MNHEY and SVGAGI. The CDR3 nucleotides are TGTGCCAGCAGTCTACAGGGGAGGAACACTGAAGCTTTCTTT. Amino acid sequence: CASSLQGRNTEAFF.

Many counts were recorded for this clonotype. The chain recombines TRBV4-1 with TRBJ2-1, with 7 bases matching TRBD2. With V trimmed by 0 bases and J by 3 bases, 5 bases remained unmatched. Looked up from germline, CDR1 is MGHRA and CDR2 is YSYEKL. The CDR3 sequence is 16 residues long. This chain's CDR3 is CASSQEAGSRYNEQFF. The CDR3 bases are TGCGCCAGCAGCCAAGAAGCGGGGTCCCGCTACAATGAGCAGTTCTTC.

This clonotype was seen only a few times. V usage is TRBV7-9 and J usage is TRBJ1-4, with a possible D match to TRBD1 (6 bases). The V gene lost 6 bases and the J gene lost 5 bases, with 16 bases spanning the gap. CDR1 is SEHNR, CDR2 FQNEAQ, per germline (reference sequence). This CDR3 is 15 amino acids long. CDR3 nucleotides: TGTGCCAGCAGACATCCGGGGGGCATGAATGAAAAACTGTTTTTT. This encodes CASRHPGGMNEKLFF.

This clonotype has only a few counts. The genes are TRBV4-1 and TRBJ1-1, with D hard to call. Germline-derived CDR1 and CDR2 are MGHRA and YSYEKL. This CDR3 spans 14 amino acids. The ends were cut back, 6 bases at V and 1 base at J, with 12 bases in the middle. CDR3 protein: CASRQTWANTEAFF. DNA for the CDR3: TGCGCCAGCAGACAGACTTGGGCGAACACTGAAGCTTTCTTT.

This clonotype was observed many times. V gene TRBV29-1 combines with J gene TRBJ2-7; 9 bases line up with TRBD1. Germline CDR1 and CDR2: SQVTM and ANQGSEA. This CDR3 contains 12 residues. J lost 6 bases, V lost 7 bases, and 7 bases had no gene match. The CDR3 bases are TGCAGCGGCGAGACAGGGGGAGGCGAGCAGTACTTC. Amino acid sequence: CSGETGGGEQYF.

This clonotype was seen ten or more times. The genes are TRBV6-2 or TRBV6-3 and TRBJ1-1; no firm D call. The germline CDR1 and CDR2 sequences are MNHEY and SVGEGT. The V end lost 2 bases, the J end lost 4 bases, and 11 bases lay between the germline ends. This CDR3 region has 14 residues. Here the CDR3 reads CASSYIPKSTEAFF. CDR3 bases: TGTGCCAGCAGTTACATTCCGAAAAGCACTGAAGCTTTCTTT.

J is TRBJ2-5 and V is TRBV15, with D unclear. Germline V gene lookup returns CDR1 LNHNV and CDR2 YYDKDF (reference sequence). Trimming left V 0 bases short and J 1 base short, with 12 bases between. This CDR3 is 16 amino acids long. CDR3 in amino acids: CATSRDLDDPQETQYF. The DNA for the CDR3 is TGTGCCACCAGCAGAGATCTTGACGACCCCCAAGAGACCCAGTACTTC.

This rearrangement joins TRBV5-1 to TRBJ2-5; TRBD1 agrees at 10 bases. CDR1 is SGHRS, CDR2 YFSETQ, per germline. CDR3 length: 16 amino acids. J lost 6 bases, V lost 3 bases, and 11 bases had no gene match. The CDR3 sequence is CASSWGDRGPDKTQYF. In DNA form, the CDR3 reads TGCGCCAGCAGCTGGGGAGACAGGGGGCCCGACAAGACCCAGTACTTC.

This clonotype was detected many times. J is TRBJ2-1 and V is TRBV12-3 or TRBV12-4, with D possibly TRBD1 on 5 matching bases. V gave up 3 bases and J gave up 8 bases, with 23 bases separating them. There are 17 residues in the CDR3. As DNA, the CDR3 is TGTGCCAGCAGTTTGTTTCAGGGATCGAACATAATCGATGAGCAGTTCTTC. It translates to CASSLFQGSNIIDEQFF.

This clonotype was recorded many times. The chain employs TRBV11-2 and TRBJ2-5; the match to TRBD2 covers 8 bases. This CDR3 comprises 17 residues. CDR1 is SGHAT, CDR2 FQNNGV, per germline. V trimming: 1 base; J trimming: 2 bases; junction bases outside the gene matches: 9. The CDR3 sequence: CASSLGGGSSGQETQYF. DNA of the CDR3: TGTGCCAGCAGCTTAGGAGGGGGGTCTAGCGGGCAAGAGACCCAGTACTTC. The complete variable domain, with remaining parts taken from reference TRBV11-2 and TRBJ2-5, reads EAGVAQSPRYKIIEKRQSVAFWCNPISGHATLYWYQQILGQGPKLLIQFQNNGVVDDSQLPKDRFSAERLKGVDSTLKIQPAKLEDSAVYLCASSLGGGSSGQETQYFGPGTRLLVL.

V is TRBV18 and J is TRBJ2-1; tentative D call: TRBD1 (6 bases). Germline V gene sequence: CDR1 KGHSH, CDR2 LQKENI. This CDR3 contains 13 residues. Trimming removed 8 bases from V and 10 bases from J, with 18 bases in between. CDR3 sequence reads: CASREPAGVEQFF. CDR3 in DNA: TGTGCCAGCAGGGAACCGGCAGGGGTGGAGCAGTTCTTC. Looking up the rest from reference TRBV18 and TRBJ2-1 gives the full variable domain: NAGVMQNPRHLVRRRGQEARLRCSPMKGHSHVYWYRQLPEEGLKFMVYLQKENIIDESGMPKERFSAEFPKEGPSILRIQQVVRGDSAAYFCASREPAGVEQFFGPGTRLTVL.

This clonotype was recorded at least ten times. V is TRBV7-9 and J is TRBJ1-4; 9 nucleotides align to TRBD1. The CDR3 extends over 16 amino acids. Per germline, CDR1 SEHNR and CDR2 FQNEAQ (reference sequence). V shed 7 bases and J 8 bases; nucleotides not matched to a gene: 14. The CDR3 nucleotides read TGTGCCAGCACCTCGTCCCGGGACAGGGTCGCGGAAAAACTGTTTTTT. It yields the protein CASTSSRDRVAEKLFF.

This chain connects TRBV28 to TRBJ2-3; 9 bases line up with TRBD1. The CDR3 loop spans 16 amino acids. The J segment lost 3 bases and the V segment lost 5 bases, leaving 9 bases of the junction unmatched. In germline, CDR1 is MDHEN, CDR2 SYDVKM. In nucleotides, the CDR3 is TGTGCCAGCAGTCAACCCCGACAGGGGGGAACAGATACGCAGTATTTT. Protein product: CASSQPRQGGTDTQYF.

CDR3 DNA sequence: TGTGCCAGCAGCCTTTCACGCCTGGGCAATGAGCAGTTCTTC. Translating it yields CASSLSRLGNEQFF. The chain employs TRBV6-4 and TRBJ2-1; D call uncertain. V was clipped by 6 bases and J by 6 bases, with 15 bases between them. CDR1 is MRHNA and CDR2 is SNTAGT in the germline V gene. This CDR3 is built from 14 residues.

This clonotype occurred many times. The J gene is TRBJ2-7, the V gene TRBV14, with a weak D call TRBD2 (5 bases). The CDR3 has 16 residues. Germline values: CDR1 SGHDN, CDR2 FVKESK. Trimming shortened V by 1 base and J by 4 bases, and 17 bases separated the two germline ends. CDR3 sequence reads: CASSQGPGLGIYEQYF. CDR3 coding DNA: TGTGCCAGCAGCCAAGGGCCGGGGTTGGGGATATACGAGCAGTACTTC.

This clonotype has a handful of counts. This chain links TRBV12-3 or TRBV12-4 with TRBJ2-3; 14 bases fit TRBD2. The CDR3 contains 17 residues. J lost 5 bases, V lost 5 bases, and 9 bases had no gene match. In DNA form, the CDR3 reads TGTGCCAGCAGTCTGCCGACTAGCGGGGGGGCTGGAGATACGCAGTATTTT. This encodes CASSLPTSGGAGDTQYF.

This clonotype was detected many times. V gene TRBV29-1 combines with J gene TRBJ2-7; perhaps TRBD2 as D (5 bases). This CDR3 contains 13 residues. Trimming stripped 6 bases from V and 7 bases from J, with 19 bases between. Germline CDR1 reads SQVTM; CDR2 reads ANQGSEA. CDR3 loop: CSVRRTVTGEQYF. DNA of the CDR3: TGCAGCGTCCGACGGACGGTCACGGGGGAGCAGTACTTC.